This T cell receptor beta chain was recorded in a study of siplizumab effects on memory and regulatory T cells. Overall study results and limits: Siplizumab produced a significant reduction in alloreactive sequences that were traceable to unstimulated CD4+ memory cells. Roughly 80-95% of dividing CD4+ or CD8+ clones were without an attributable naive or memory phenotype.

The method was immunoSEQ multiplex PCR; TCRdb's version includes in-frame clones alone and lacks a portion of them. The sample gives about 50,000 clones, under 98% of which show up once; around 0.66% is in the top ten. Comments on this clone: The antigen remains unidentified.

Per germline, CDR1 MGHRA and CDR2 YSYEKL. Trimming left V 2 bases short and J 0 bases short, with 28 bases between. The CDR3 length is 22 residues. The sequencing input was naive CD4+ T cells sorted from blood. J is TRBJ2-2 and V is TRBV4-1, with D perhaps matching TRBD1 or TRBD2 (5 bases each). This sequence originates from a human donor in good health. CDR3 residues: CASSQRRQGFFLSRANTGELFF. CDR3 nucleotide sequence: TGCGCCAGCAGCCAAAGACGGCAGGGTTTTTTTCTTTCGCGGGCGAACACCGGGGAGCTGTTTTTT.